The next 3 T cell receptor beta chains were all read from a single sample in a study of T cells in Graves' hyperthyroidism and ophthalmopathy. Authors of the study amplified TCR beta CDR3 regions from RNA transcripts. The TCR CDR3 was amplified in a first-round RT-PCR using the HTBI primer set. TCRdb used MiXCR to reprocess the multiplex PCR reads, holding one entry per CDR3 protein. The sample includes around 490,000 distinct CDR3 sequences, 20% of them seen just once. The specimen was blood. These receptors were collected from a man aged 35-49 years with Graves' ophthalmopathy.

This clonotype was detected only a few times. The rearrangement joins TRBV5-1 to TRBJ1-2; D is undetermined. Between the trimmed V and J ends, which lost 0 bases and 4 bases, there was a span of 4 bases. The CDR3 has 12 residues. Germline lookup yields CDR1 SGHRS and CDR2 YFSETQ. The CDR3 sequence: CASSLELYGYTF. The CDR3 DNA sequence: TGCGCCAGCAGCTTGGAGCTCTATGGCTACACCTTC.

In this sample, this clonotype turned up many times. This chain joins TRBV11-1 and TRBJ1-1; D unclear. The CDR3 is 15 residues long. CDR1 SGHAT and CDR2 FQDESV come from the germline V gene (reference sequence). Trimming stripped 1 base from V and 5 bases from J, with 14 bases between. In nucleotides, the CDR3 is TGTGCCAGCAGCTTAGAGTGGGCTGGGATGACTGAAGCTTTCTTT. It encodes CASSLEWAGMTEAFF.

J is TRBJ2-1 and V is TRBV27; no reliable D call. V was trimmed by 8 bases and J by 7 bases, leaving 9 bases between them. CDR3 length: 11 amino acids. In germline, CDR1 is MNHEY, CDR2 SMNVEV (reference sequence). CDR3 residues: CASHALNEQFF. The CDR3 coding sequence is TGTGCCAGCCACGCCCTTAATGAGCAGTTCTTC.